Here is one T cell receptor (beta chain) with its context. Its target is not known. The CDR3 totals 18 residues. V was shortened by 4 bases and J by 0 bases, with 21 bases between the two germline ends. Germline V gene data show CDR1 as SGHVS and CDR2 as FNYEAQ. MiXCR was run by TCRdb on the PCR reads, yielding one entry per CDR3 protein. The sample has about 30,000 distinct CDR3 sequences; 40% to 60% are singletons. Time point defined: before preoperative PTX-NDP chemotherapy. Preoperative chemotherapy with paclitaxel-nedaplatin was given to patients before surgery. This entry comes from a study of esophageal squamous cell carcinoma under preoperative chemotherapy. Study-wide results and limits: Paclitaxel-nedaplatin therapy caused immediate, substantial clonotype frequency changes. Peripheral T cells showed a significant TCR diversity increase after chemotherapy, unlike tumor-infiltrating lymphocytes.

The chain couples TRBV7-6 to TRBJ2-5; D tentatively reads TRBD1 or TRBD2 (6 bases each). The sample was taken from a patient given preoperative chemotherapy. The sequence came from a human donor with esophageal squamous cell carcinoma. The donor label of this sample is uncertain. The CDR3 reads CASSSAGPGGRDQETQYF. Written as DNA, the CDR3 is TGTGCCAGCAGCTCTGCGGGCCCCGGGGGCCGTGACCAAGAGACCCAGTACTTC. Supplemented by reference TRBV7-6 and TRBJ2-5, the full variable domain reads GAGVSQSPRYKVTKRGQDVALRCDPISGHVSLYWYRQALGQGPEFLTYFNYEAQQDKSGLPNDRFSAERPEGSISTLTIQRTEQRDSAMYRCASSSAGPGGRDQETQYFGPGTRLLVL.